The clone carrying this TCR beta chain appeared many times. What it binds is unknown. The data are from a study of blood T cells in healthy people across ages. Findings and limits, study-wide: Long-lived donors had more naive CD4+ cells and higher diversity than aged donors.

A sample-barcoded 5' primer and a J-beta primer mix were used in a second PCR of roughly 7 to 11 cycles. Every single cDNA molecule received a tag from a template-switch adaptor with 12 random nucleotides. A single record per CDR3 protein comes from TCRdb applying MiXCR to the 5' RACE reads. This sample has 600,000 to 1,000,000 distinct CDR3 sequences, with roughly 25% found just once. The CDR3 has 13 amino acids. The germline V gene encodes CDR1 SGHRS and CDR2 YFSETQ. V was shortened by 4 bases and J by 0 bases, with 7 bases between the two germline ends. The same sample was also used in a study of T cells of mothers and their children.

The chain employs TRBV5-1 and TRBJ1-1; the D gene is possibly TRBD1 (6 bases). Sequencing used blood. The sequence was obtained from a boy between 5 and 17 years old in good health. The CDR3 nucleotides read TGCGCCAGCAGCAGGACAGTGAACACTGAAGCTTTCTTT. Amino acid sequence: CASSRTVNTEAFF.